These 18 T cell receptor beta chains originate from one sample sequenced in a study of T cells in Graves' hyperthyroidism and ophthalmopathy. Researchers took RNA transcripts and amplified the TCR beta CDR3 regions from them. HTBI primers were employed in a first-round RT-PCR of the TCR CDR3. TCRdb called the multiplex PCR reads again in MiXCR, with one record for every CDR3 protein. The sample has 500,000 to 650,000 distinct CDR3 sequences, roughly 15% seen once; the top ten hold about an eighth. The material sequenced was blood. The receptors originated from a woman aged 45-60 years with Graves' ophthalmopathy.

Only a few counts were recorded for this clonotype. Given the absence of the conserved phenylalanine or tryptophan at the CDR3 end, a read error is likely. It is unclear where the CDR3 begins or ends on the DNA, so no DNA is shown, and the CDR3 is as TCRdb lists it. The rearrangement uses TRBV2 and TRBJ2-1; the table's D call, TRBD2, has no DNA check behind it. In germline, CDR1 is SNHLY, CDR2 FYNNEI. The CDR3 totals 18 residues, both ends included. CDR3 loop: CASRTHCLSGPAHNEQFA.

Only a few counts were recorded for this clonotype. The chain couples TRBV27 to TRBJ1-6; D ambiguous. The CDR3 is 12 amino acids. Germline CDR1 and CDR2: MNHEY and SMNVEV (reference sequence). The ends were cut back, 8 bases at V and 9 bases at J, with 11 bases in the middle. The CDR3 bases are TGTGCCAGCTCCCGACCTTCTTCACCCCTCCACTTT. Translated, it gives CASSRPSSPLHF.

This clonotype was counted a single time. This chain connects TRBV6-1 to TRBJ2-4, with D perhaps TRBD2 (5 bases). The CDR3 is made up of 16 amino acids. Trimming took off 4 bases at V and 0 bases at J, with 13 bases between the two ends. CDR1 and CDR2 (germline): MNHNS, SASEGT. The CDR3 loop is CASSARQGLAKNIQYF. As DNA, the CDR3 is TGTGCCAGCAGTGCCCGACAAGGACTAGCCAAAAACATTCAGTACTTC.

This chain's CDR3 is CASSVDQVGDEQFF. CDR3 sequence (DNA): TGTGCCAGCAGCGTAGATCAGGTAGGGGATGAGCAGTTCTTC. The rearrangement joins TRBV9 to TRBJ2-1; a possible D gene is TRBD1 (5 bases). The CDR3 is made up of 14 amino acids. The germline V gene encodes CDR1 SGDLS and CDR2 YYNGEE. Trimming shortened V by 0 bases and J by 8 bases, and 12 bases separated the two germline ends.

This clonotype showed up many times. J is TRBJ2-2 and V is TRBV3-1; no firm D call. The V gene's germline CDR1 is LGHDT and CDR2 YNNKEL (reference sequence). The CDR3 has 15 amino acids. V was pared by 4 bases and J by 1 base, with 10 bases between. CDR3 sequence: CASSPPNRNTGELFF. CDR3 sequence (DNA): TGTGCCAGCAGCCCCCCTAACAGGAACACCGGGGAGCTGTTTTTT.

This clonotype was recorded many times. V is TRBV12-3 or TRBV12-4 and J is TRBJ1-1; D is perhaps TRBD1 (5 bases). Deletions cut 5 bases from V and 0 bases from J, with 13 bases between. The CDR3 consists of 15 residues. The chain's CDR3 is CASSVRQNMNTEAFF. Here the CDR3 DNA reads TGTGCCAGCAGTGTCCGACAGAACATGAACACTGAAGCTTTCTTT.

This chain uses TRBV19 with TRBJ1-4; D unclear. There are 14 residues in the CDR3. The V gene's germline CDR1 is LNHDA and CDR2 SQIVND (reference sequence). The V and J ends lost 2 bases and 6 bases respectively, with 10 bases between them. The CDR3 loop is CASSIIVFDEKLFF. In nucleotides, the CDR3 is TGTGCCAGTAGTATAATTGTGTTCGATGAAAAACTGTTTTTT.

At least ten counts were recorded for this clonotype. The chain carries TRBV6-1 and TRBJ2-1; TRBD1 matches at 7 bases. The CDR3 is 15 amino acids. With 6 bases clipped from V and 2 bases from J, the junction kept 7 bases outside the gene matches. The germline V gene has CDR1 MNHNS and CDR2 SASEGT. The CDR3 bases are TGTGCCAGCAGCAAAACGGGACAGCCCTACAATGAGCAGTTCTTC. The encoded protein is CASSKTGQPYNEQFF.

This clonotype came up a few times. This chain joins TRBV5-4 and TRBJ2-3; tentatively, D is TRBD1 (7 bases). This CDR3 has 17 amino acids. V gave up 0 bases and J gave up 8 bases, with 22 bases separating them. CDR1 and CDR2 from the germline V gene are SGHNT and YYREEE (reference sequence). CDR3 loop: CASSLATAAGGLGTQYF. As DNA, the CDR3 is TGTGCCAGCAGCTTGGCGACGGCGGCAGGGGGGTTGGGTACGCAGTATTTT.

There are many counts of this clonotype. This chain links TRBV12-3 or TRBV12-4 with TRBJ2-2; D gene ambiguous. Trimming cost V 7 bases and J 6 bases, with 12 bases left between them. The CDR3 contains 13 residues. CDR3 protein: CASTPTGPGELFF. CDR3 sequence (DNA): TGTGCCAGCACGCCGACTGGGCCCGGGGAGCTGTTTTTT.

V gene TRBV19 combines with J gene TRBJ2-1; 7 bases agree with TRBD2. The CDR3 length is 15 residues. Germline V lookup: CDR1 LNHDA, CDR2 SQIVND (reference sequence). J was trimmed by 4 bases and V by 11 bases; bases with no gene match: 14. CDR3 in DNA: TGTGCCTCAAGGGCTAGCGGTCTGAGATACAATGAGCAGTTCTTC. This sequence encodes CASRASGLRYNEQFF.

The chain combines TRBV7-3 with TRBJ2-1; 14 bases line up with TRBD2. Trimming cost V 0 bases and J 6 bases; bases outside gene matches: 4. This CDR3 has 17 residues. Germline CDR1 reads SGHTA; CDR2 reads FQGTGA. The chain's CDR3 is CASSLTGTSGRGNEQFF. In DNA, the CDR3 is TGTGCCAGCAGCTTAACCGGGACTAGCGGGAGAGGCAATGAGCAGTTCTTC.

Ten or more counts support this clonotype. The CDR3 DNA reads as TGTGCCACCAGGGAAGGGGACCAGCCCCAGCATTTT. Its protein product is CATREGDQPQHF. The genes are TRBV24-1 and TRBJ1-5; a possible D gene is TRBD1 (5 bases). The CDR3 totals 12 residues. CDR1 and CDR2 from the germline V gene are KGHDR and SFDVKD. Trimming shortened V by 7 bases and J by 7 bases, and 10 bases separated the two germline ends.

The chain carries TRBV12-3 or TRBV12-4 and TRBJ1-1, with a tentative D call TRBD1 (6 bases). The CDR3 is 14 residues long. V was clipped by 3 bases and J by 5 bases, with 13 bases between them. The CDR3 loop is CASSFGQGITEAFF. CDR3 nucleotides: TGTGCCAGCAGTTTCGGCCAGGGGATTACTGAAGCTTTCTTT.

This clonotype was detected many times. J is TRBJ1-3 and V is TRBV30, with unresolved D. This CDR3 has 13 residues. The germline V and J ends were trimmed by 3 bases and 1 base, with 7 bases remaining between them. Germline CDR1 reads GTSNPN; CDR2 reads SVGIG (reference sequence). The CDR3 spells CAWRGGSGNTIYF. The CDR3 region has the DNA TGTGCCTGGAGAGGCGGGTCTGGAAACACCATATATTTT.

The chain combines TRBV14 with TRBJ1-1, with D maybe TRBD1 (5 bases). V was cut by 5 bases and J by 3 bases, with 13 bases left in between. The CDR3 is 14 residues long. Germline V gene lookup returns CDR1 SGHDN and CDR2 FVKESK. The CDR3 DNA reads TGTGCCAGCAGCACCTGGGACTTTGACACTGAAGCTTTCTTT. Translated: CASSTWDFDTEAFF. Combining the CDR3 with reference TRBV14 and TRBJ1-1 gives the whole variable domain EAGVTQFPSHSVIEKGQTVTLRCDPISGHDNLYWYRRVMGKEIKFLLHFVKESKQDESGMPNNRFLAERTGGTYSTLKVQPAELEDSGVYFCASSTWDFDTEAFFGQGTRLTVV.

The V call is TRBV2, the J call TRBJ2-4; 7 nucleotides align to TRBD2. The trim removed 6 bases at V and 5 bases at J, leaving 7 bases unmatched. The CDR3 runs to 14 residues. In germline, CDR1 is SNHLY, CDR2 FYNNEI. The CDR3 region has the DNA TGTGCCAGCAGCGCTGTAGCGGGCCAAAACATTCAGTACTTC. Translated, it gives CASSAVAGQNIQYF.

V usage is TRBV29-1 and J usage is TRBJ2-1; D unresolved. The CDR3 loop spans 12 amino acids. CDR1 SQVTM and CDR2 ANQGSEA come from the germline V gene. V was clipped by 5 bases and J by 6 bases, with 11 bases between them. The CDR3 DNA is TGCAGCGTTCTACGGAGTTCCAATGAGCAGTTCTTC. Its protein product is CSVLRSSNEQFF.